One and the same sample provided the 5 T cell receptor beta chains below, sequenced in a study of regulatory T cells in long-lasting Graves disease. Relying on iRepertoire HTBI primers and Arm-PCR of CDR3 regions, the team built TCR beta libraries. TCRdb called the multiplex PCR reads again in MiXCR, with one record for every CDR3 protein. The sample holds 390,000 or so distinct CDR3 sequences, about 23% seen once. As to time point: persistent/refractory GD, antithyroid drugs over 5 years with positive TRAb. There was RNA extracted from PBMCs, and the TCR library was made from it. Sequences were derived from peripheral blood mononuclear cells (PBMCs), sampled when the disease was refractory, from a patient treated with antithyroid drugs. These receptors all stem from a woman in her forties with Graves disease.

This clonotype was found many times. The CDR3 loop reads CASSLTGTSGVTDTQYF. The CDR3 nucleotides are TGTGCCAGCAGTTTAACGGGGACTAGCGGGGTCACAGATACGCAGTATTTT. The V and J genes are TRBV27 and TRBJ2-3; 13 positions match TRBD2. J was trimmed by 2 bases and V by 2 bases; bases with no gene match: 4. Germline V lookup: CDR1 MNHEY, CDR2 SMNVEV (reference sequence). The CDR3 covers 17 residues.

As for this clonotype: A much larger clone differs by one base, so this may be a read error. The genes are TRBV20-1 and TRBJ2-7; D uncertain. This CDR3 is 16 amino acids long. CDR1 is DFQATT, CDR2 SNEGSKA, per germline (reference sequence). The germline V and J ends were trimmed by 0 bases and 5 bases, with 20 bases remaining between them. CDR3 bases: TGCAGTGCTAGAGATCTCAGTCGTTCGCGGTCCCACGAGCAGTACTTC. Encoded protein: CSARDLSRSRSHEQYF.

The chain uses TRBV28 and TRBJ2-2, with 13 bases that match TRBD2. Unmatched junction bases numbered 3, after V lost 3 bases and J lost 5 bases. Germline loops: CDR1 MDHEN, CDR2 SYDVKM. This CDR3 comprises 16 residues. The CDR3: CASSLWTSGRTGELFF. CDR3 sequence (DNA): TGTGCCAGCAGTTTGTGGACTAGCGGGAGAACCGGGGAGCTGTTTTTT. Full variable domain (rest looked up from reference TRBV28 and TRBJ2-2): DVKVTQSSRYLVKRTGEKVFLECVQDMDHENMFWYRQDPGLGLRLIYFSYDVKMKEKGDIPEGYSVSREKKERFSLILESASTNQTSMYLCASSLWTSGRTGELFFGEGSRLTVL.

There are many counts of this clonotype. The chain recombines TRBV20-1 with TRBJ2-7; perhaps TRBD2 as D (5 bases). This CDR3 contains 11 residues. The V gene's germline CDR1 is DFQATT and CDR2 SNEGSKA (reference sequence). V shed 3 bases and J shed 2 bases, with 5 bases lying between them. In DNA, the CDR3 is TGCAGTGCTAGCGGGGCCTACGAGCAGTACTTC. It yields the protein CSASGAYEQYF.

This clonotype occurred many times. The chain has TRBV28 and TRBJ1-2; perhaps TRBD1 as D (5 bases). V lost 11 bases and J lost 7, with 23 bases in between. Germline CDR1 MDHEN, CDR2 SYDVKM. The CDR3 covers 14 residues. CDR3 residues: CAALGHWHLTGYTF. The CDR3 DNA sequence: TGTGCCGCGCTCGGACATTGGCATTTGACTGGCTACACCTTC.